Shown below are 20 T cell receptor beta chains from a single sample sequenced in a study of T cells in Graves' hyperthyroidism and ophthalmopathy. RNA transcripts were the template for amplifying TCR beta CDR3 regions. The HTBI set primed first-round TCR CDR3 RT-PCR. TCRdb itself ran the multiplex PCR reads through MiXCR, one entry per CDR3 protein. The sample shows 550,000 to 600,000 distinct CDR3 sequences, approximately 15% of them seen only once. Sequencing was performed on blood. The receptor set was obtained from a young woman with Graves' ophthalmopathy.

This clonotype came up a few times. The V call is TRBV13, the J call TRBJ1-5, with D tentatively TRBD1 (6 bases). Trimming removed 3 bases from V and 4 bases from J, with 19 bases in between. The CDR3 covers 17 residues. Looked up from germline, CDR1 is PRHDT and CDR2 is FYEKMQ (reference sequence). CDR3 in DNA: TGTGCCAGCAGCTTGAAACCACTTCTTACAGGGAATCAGCCCCAGCATTTT. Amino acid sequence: CASSLKPLLTGNQPQHF.

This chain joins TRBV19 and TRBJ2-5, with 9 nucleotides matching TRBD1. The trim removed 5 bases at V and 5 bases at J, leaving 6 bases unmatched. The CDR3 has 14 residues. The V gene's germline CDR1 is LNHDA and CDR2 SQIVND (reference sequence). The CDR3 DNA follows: TGTGCCAGTAGTCGGGACAGGGCTCGGGAGACCCAGTACTTC. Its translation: CASSRDRARETQYF.

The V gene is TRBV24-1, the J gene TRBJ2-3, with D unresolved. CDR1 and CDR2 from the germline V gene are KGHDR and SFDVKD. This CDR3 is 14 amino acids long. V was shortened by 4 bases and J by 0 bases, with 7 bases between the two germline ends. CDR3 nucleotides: TGTGCCACCAGTGACCCTGACAGCACAGATACGCAGTATTTT. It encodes CATSDPDSTDTQYF.

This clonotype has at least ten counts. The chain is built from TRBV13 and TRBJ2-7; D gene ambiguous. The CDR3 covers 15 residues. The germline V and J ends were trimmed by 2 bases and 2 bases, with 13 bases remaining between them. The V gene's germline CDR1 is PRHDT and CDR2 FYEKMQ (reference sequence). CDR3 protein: CASSLSRAATYEQYF. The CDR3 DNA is TGTGCCAGCAGCTTATCCCGGGCGGCTACCTACGAGCAGTACTTC.

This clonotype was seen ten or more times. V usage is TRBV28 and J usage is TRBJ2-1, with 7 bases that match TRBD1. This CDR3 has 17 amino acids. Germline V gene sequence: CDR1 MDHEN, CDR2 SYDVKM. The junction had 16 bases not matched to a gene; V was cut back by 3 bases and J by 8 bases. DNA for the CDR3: TGTGCCAGCAGTTTCCCCCGGACAGGAACAGAGGGATATGAGCAGTTCTTC. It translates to CASSFPRTGTEGYEQFF.

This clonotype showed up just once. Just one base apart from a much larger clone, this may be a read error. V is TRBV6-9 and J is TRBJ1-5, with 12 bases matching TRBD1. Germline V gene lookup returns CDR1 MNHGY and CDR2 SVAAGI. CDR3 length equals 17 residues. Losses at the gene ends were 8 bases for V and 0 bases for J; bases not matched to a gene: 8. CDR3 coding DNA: TGTGCCAGCGATCCGGGACAGGGGGCGCCTAGCAATCAGCCCCAGCATTTT. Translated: CASDPGQGAPSNQPQHF.

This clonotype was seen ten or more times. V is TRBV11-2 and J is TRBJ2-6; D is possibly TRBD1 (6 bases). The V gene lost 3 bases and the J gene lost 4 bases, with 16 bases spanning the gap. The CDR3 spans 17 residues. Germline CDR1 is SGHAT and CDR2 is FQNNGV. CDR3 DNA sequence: TGTGCCAGCAGCTTGGGGGCACTCCGGTCAGGGGCCAACGTCCTGACTTTC. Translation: CASSLGALRSGANVLTF. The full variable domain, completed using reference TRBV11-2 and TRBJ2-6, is EAGVAQSPRYKIIEKRQSVAFWCNPISGHATLYWYQQILGQGPKLLIQFQNNGVVDDSQLPKDRFSAERLKGVDSTLKIQPAKLEDSAVYLCASSLGALRSGANVLTFGAGSRLTVL.

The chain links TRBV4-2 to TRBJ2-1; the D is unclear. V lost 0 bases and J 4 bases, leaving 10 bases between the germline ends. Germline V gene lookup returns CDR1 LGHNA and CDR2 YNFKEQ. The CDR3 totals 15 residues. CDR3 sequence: CASSQESRFYNEQFF. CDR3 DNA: TGTGCCAGCAGCCAAGAATCTAGATTTTACAATGAGCAGTTCTTC.

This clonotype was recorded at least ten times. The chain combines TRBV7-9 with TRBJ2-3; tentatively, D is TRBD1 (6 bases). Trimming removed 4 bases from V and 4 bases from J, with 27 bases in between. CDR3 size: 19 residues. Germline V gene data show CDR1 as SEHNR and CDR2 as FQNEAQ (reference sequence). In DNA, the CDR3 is TGTGCCAGCAGCTCACGGCAGGGGACGGGTGGGTTTTTCGCAGATACGCAGTATTTT. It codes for CASSSRQGTGGFFADTQYF. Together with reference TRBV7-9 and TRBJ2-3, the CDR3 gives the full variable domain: DTGVSQNPRHKITKRGQNVTFRCDPISEHNRLYWYRQTLGQGPEFLTYFQNEAQLEKSRLLSDRFSAERPKGSFSTLEIQRTEQGDSAMYLCASSSRQGTGGFFADTQYFGPGTRLTVL.

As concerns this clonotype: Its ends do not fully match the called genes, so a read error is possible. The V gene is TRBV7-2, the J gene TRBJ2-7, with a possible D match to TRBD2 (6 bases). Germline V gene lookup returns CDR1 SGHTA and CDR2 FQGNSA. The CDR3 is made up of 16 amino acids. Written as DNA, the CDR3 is TGCGCCAGCACCCAGAGGTGGGGACTCCTTTCTTACGAGCAGTACTTC. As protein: CASTQRWGLLSYEQYF.

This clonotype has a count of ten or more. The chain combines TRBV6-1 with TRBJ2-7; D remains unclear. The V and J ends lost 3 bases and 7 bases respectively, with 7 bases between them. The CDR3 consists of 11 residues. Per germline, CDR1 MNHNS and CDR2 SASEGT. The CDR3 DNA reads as TGTGCCAGCAGTGAGGTGGGGGAGCAGTACTTC. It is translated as CASSEVGEQYF.

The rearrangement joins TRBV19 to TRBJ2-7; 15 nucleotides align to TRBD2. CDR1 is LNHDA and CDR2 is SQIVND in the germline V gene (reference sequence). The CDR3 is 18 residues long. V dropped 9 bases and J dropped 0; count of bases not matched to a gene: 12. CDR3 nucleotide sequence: TGTGCCAGCAGTCCCGGGACTAGCGGGAGGACCACCTCCTACGAGCAGTACTTC. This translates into CASSPGTSGRTTSYEQYF.

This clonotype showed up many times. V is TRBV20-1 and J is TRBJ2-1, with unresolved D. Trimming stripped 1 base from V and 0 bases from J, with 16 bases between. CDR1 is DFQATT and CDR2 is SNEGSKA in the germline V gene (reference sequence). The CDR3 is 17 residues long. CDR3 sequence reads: CSARGGLRSSSYNEQFF. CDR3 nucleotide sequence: TGCAGTGCTAGAGGTGGCTTGAGATCGAGCTCCTACAATGAGCAGTTCTTC.

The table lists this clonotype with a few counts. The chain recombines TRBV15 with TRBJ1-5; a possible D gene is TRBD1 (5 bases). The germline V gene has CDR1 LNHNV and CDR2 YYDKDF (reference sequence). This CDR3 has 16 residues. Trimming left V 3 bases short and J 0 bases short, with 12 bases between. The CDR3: CATSRDTPYSNQPQHF. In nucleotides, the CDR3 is TGTGCCACCAGCAGGGACACGCCATATAGCAATCAGCCCCAGCATTTT. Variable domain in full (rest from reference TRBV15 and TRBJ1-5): DAMVIQNPRYQVTQFGKPVTLSCSQTLNHNVMYWYQQKSSQAPKLLFHYYDKDFNNEADTPDNFQSRRPNTSFCFLDIRSPGLGDTAMYLCATSRDTPYSNQPQHFGDGTRLSIL.

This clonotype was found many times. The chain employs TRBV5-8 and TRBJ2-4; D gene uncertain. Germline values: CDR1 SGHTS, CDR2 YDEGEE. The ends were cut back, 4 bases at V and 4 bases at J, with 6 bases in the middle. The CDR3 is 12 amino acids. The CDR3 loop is CASSGNKNIQYF. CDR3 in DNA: TGTGCCAGCAGCGGCAATAAAAACATTCAGTACTTC.

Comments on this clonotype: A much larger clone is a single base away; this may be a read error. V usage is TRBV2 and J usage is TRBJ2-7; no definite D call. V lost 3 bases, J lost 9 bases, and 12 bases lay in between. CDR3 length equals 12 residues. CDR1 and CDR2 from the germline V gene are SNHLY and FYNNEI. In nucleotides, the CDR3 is TGTGCCAGCAGTGAGACGGCAGCCGGGCAGTACTTC. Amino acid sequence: CASSETAAGQYF.

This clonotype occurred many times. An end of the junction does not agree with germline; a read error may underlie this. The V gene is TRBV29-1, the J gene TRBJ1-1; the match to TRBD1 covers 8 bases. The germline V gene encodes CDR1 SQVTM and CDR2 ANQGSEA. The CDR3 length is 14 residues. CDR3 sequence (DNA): TGCAGCGTGGAAGAGACAGGGGTGAACACTGAAGCTTTCTTT. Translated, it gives CSVEETGVNTEAFF.

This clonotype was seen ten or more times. The CDR3 reads CSARAVYSGRKQTQYF. CDR3 bases: TGCAGTGCTAGAGCGGTGTATAGCGGGAGGAAGCAGACCCAGTACTTC. This chain connects TRBV20-1 to TRBJ2-5; 10 bases are a match to TRBD2. The CDR3 contains 16 residues. Trimming cost V 1 base and J 6 bases; bases outside gene matches: 11. The germline gives CDR1 DFQATT, CDR2 SNEGSKA (reference sequence).

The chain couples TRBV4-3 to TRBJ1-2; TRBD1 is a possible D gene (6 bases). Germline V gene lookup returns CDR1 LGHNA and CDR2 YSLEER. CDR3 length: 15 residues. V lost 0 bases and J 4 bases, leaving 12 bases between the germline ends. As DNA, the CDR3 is TGCGCCAGCAGCCAAGAACAGACAGGTGGCTATGGCTACACCTTC. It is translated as CASSQEQTGGYGYTF.

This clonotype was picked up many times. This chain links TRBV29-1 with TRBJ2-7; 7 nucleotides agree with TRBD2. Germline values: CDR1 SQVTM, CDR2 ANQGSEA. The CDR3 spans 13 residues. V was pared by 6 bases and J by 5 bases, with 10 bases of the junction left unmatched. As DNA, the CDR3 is TGCAGCGTCCGACGTGGGGGGGTGGACGAGCAGTACTTC. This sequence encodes CSVRRGGVDEQYF.